This T cell receptor beta chain was sequenced in a study of vaccination effects on CD4 cells after COVID-19. The overall study: The culture medium for 2 million or so PBMC per well included about 9.2 IU/ml IL-2 and about 9.9 ug/ml peptides.

Culture proceeded for under twelve days, and CD4+ T cells were then isolated. Having tested negative for nucleocapsid antibodies, the vaccine recipients showed no prior SARS-CoV-2 infection. Half the medium was swapped for IL-2 medium on days 3 and 7. Points on this clone: Its specificity is not known.

Clones were read by immunoSEQ multiplex PCR, and TCRdb kept only the in-frame ones, dropping some. The sample records 50,000 or so clones, about 67% being singletons. Sequenced here: CD4+ T cells from PBMCs cultured without peptide, sampled before COVID-19 vaccination. The sequence was obtained from a human donor who received a COVID-19 vaccine.

CDR3 region: CAISESRAAGEAFF. DNA of the CDR3: TGTGCCATCAGTGAGTCAAGGGCGGCAGGTGAAGCTTTCTTT. This chain connects TRBV10-3 to TRBJ1-1; unclear D gene. Trimming removed 0 bases from V and 7 bases from J, with 12 bases in between. The CDR3 has 14 amino acids. CDR1 is ENHRY, CDR2 SYGVKD, per germline.